The TCR beta chain described here comes from a study of CD4 T cells in relation to SARS-CoV-2 and coronaviruses. Study at large: TCR beta CDR3s were sequenced after roughly 10-day antigen culture of PBMCs. Notes on the study in general: Memory recall responses, not primary responses primed in culture, are what the assay detects.

CDR1 and CDR2 from the germline V gene are LGHNA and YSLEER. Unmatched junction bases numbered 8, after V lost 0 bases and J lost 2 bases. The length of the CDR3 is 17 residues. CD4 enrichment then naive enrichment separated naive from memory CD4+ cells. Naive or memory CD4+ cells were cultured 1:1 with T cell-depleted PBMCs plus CEF. For this clone: As yet, its antigen is unknown.

Libraries were prepared by immunoSEQ multiplex PCR; TCRdb keeps only in-frame clonotypes and omits some of them. The table has fewer than 45,000 clones, 84% seen once. The chain joins TRBV4-3 to TRBJ2-3; 7 bases are shared with TRBD2. This sequence was found in an adult with COVID-19. The sequenced material came from naive CD4+ T cells from PBMCs, cultured in vitro. The subset is: naive CD4+ T cells isolated by negative enrichment. The CDR3 region is CASSQDVAGDTTDTQYF. DNA of the CDR3: TGCGCCAGCAGCCAAGATGTGGCGGGAGATACCACAGATACGCAGTATTTT.